The clone carrying this T cell receptor (beta chain) is a singleton in its sample. This entry comes from a study of blood T cell repertoires in COVID-19. The germline V gene encodes CDR1 SGHAT and CDR2 FQNNGV. V lost 3 bases and J lost 1, with 11 bases in between. The CDR3 runs 15 residues. Only in-frame clones appear in the TCRdb table, and some are missing; sequencing was by immunoSEQ multiplex PCR. This sample yields a few hundred thousand clones, of which approximately 83% are seen a single time; approximately 10% belongs to the top ten. The receptor was derived from a woman between 65 and 79 years old with acute or convalescent COVID-19. Sequenced input: peripheral blood. The J gene is TRBJ2-3, the V gene TRBV11-2; D gene ambiguous. CDR3 in DNA: TGTGCCAGCAGCTTGAACTCCGTGGGCACAGATACGCAGTATTTT. It encodes CASSLNSVGTDTQYF.